The clone carrying this TCR beta chain was seen many times. Its antigen remains unidentified. The evidence that diagnosis relied on was clinical symptoms, serum thyroxine, TRAb, thyroid ultrasound and orbital computed tomography. Someone took the PBMCs out of less than 11 ml of fresh peripheral blood. From RNA, the CDR3 regions of TCR beta chains were amplified and sequenced. Second-round multiplex PCR came after first-round RT-PCR with HTBI primers. One entry per CDR3 protein results from TCRdb running MiXCR on the multiplex PCR reads. This table holds 300,000 to 400,000 distinct CDR3 sequences, about 18% found once. This record belongs to a study of Graves' ophthalmopathy and Graves' hyperthyroidism. Study results and caveats: As the model predicted ophthalmopathy progression, it achieved a sensitivity of around 70% and a specificity of around 76%.

V gave up 2 bases and J gave up 3 bases, with 11 bases separating them. Germline V CDR1 and CDR2: MNHEY, SVGEGT. CDR3 length: 15 residues. Sequencing was performed on peripheral blood. The TCR originated in an adult woman with stable Graves' hyperthyroidism. This chain connects TRBV6-2 or TRBV6-3 to TRBJ1-5, with D hard to call. The DNA for the CDR3 is TGTGCCAGCAGTTACAGAGGGCTCTACAATCAGCCCCAGCATTTT. Encoded protein: CASSYRGLYNQPQHF.